Listed below are T cell receptor beta chains from one sample, sequenced in a study of cytomegalovirus exposure and HLA in healthy donors. Data came from immunoSEQ multiplex PCR; TCRdb stores just in-frame clones and leaves some out. Among over 150,000 clones listed, approximately 76% were seen once. The sequencing input was PBMCs. These receptors were taken from a man between 60 and 75 years old in good health and CMV-seronegative. The conserved cysteine and the conserved F or W are not part of the CDR3 here. The order of the fields is D gene, V gene, J gene, CDR3 protein. D genes are given only for firm matches.

>-|TRBV7-3|TRBJ2-3
ASSFRGIDTQY
>-|TRBV5-8|TRBJ2-5
ASSLQSGLEY
>TRBD2|TRBV19|TRBJ2-2
ASTTAGVNTGELF
>-|TRBV30|TRBJ1-2
AWSPGGGMGNGYT
>-|TRBV28|TRBJ1-1
ASSKEGWTEAF
>TRBD1|TRBV27|TRBJ1-2
ASRTGGARDGYT
>-|TRBV19|TRBJ2-7
ATFLASYEQY
>TRBD2|TRBV9|TRBJ2-5
ASSAGGRETQY
>TRBD1|TRBV4-3|TRBJ2-7
ASSRQGQGPYEQY
>TRBD1|TRBV7-9|TRBJ2-1
ASSSPGTGKGEQF
>TRBD2|TRBV6-1|TRBJ2-3
ASSAGLSSTDTQY
>-|TRBV29-1|TRBJ1-5
SVGRGDGQPQH
>-|TRBV4-3|TRBJ2-7
ASSRVSGYEQY
>-|TRBV9|TRBJ2-7
ASSVSGGRGEQY
>-|TRBV9|TRBJ2-7
ASSDSLREQY
>-|TRBV19|TRBJ1-5
ASSILGGPQH
>-|TRBV10-1|TRBJ1-4
ASSESRATNEKLF